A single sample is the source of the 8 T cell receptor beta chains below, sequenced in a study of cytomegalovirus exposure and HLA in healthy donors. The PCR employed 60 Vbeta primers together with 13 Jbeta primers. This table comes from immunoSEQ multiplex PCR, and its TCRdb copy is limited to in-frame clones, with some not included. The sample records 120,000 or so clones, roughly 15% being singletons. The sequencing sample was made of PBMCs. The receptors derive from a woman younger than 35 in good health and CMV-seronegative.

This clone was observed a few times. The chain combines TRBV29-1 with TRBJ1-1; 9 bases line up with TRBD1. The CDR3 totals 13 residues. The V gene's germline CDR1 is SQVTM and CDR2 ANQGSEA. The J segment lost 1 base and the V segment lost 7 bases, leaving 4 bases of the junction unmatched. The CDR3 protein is CSAQTGGNTEAFF. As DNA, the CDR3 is TGCAGCGCCCAGACAGGGGGGAACACTGAAGCTTTCTTT. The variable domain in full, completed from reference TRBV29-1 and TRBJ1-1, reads SAVISQKPSRDICQRGTSLTIQCQVDSQVTMMFWYRQQPGQSLTLIATANQGSEATYESGFVIDKFPISRPNLTFSTLTVSNMSPEDSSIYLCSAQTGGNTEAFFGQGTRLTVV.

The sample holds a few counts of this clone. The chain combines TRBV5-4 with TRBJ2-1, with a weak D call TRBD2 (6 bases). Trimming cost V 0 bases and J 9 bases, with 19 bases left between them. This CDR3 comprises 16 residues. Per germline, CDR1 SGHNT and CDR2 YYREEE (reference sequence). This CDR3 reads CASSLGSFRGRSEQFF. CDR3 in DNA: TGTGCCAGCAGCTTGGGGTCTTTTCGGGGGAGAAGTGAGCAGTTCTTC.

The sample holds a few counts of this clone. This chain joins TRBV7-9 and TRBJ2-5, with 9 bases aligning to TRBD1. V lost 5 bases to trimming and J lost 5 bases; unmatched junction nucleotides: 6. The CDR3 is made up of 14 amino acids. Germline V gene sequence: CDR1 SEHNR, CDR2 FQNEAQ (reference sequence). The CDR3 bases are TGTGCCAGCAGCCCGAGACAGGGGGTGGAGACCCAGTACTTC. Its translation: CASSPRQGVETQYF.

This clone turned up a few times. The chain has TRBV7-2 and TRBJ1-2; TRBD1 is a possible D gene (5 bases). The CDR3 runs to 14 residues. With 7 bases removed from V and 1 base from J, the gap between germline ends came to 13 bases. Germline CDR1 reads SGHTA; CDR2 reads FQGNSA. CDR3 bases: TGTGCCAGCACCCTTGGGGGACTTAACTATGGCTACACCTTC. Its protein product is CASTLGGLNYGYTF.

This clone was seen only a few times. The CDR3 protein is CASSSDREVTEAFF. CDR3 coding DNA: TGCGCCAGCAGCTCCGACAGGGAGGTCACTGAAGCTTTCTTT. The rearrangement links TRBV5-1 to TRBJ1-1; TRBD1 aligns across 7 bases. The germline V gene encodes CDR1 SGHRS and CDR2 YFSETQ. This CDR3 comprises 14 residues. V was pared by 3 bases and J by 4 bases, with 6 bases of the junction left unmatched.

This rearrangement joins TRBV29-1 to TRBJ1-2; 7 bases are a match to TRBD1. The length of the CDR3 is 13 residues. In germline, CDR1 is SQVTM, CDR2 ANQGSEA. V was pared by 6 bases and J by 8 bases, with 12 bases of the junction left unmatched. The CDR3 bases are TGCAGCGTCCCTAGGACAGGCCTCGAGGGCTACACCTTC. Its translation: CSVPRTGLEGYTF.

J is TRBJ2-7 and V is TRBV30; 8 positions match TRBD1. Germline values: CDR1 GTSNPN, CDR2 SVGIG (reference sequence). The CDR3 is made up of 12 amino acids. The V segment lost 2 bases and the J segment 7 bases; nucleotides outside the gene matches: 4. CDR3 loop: CAWSRTGREQYF. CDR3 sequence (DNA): TGTGCCTGGAGTCGGACAGGGCGAGAGCAGTACTTC.

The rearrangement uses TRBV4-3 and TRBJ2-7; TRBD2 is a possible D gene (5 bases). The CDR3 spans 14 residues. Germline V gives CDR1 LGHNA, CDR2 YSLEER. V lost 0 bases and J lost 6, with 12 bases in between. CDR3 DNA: TGCGCCAGCAGCCAAGAGCTAGCTTCTGGCGAGCAGTACTTC. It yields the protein CASSQELASGEQYF.